This paragraph covers one TCR beta chain sequence. A second about 7 to 11 cycle PCR used barcoded and J-beta primers. TCRdb called the 5' RACE reads again in MiXCR, with one record for every CDR3 protein. The sample holds around 1.1 million distinct CDR3 sequences; less than 45% are singletons and the top ten take 13%. The data were taken from a study of blood T cells in healthy people across ages. V lost 2 bases to trimming and J lost 0 bases, with 7 bases between them. Germline CDR1 and CDR2: KGHSH and LQKENI. The CDR3 contains 14 residues. The chain employs TRBV18 and TRBJ1-2; D gene ambiguous. This TCR was sampled from a man aged 18 to 35 in good health. Sequenced sample: blood. The CDR3, as DNA: TGTGCCAGCTCACCAATTTTTGCTAACTATGGCTACACCTTC. This sequence encodes CASSPIFANYGYTF.